The clone carrying this T cell receptor (beta chain) was seen repeatedly, ten times or more. Its antigen is currently unknown. Trimming left V 1 base short and J 7 bases short, with 17 bases between. Germline-derived CDR1 and CDR2 are LGHNA and YNFKEQ. This CDR3 has 16 amino acids. The study amplified TCR beta CDR3 regions using RNA transcripts. HTBI primers were employed in first-round RT-PCR, then a second-round multiplex PCR followed. TCRdb reanalysed the multiplex PCR reads using MiXCR and keeps one entry per CDR3 protein. The repertoire holds about 400,000 distinct CDR3 sequences, with about 16% as singletons. The entry originates in a study of Graves' ophthalmopathy and Graves' hyperthyroidism. Regarding the study as a whole: Discrimination between ophthalmopathy and stable hyperthyroidism by a 13-signature model showed about 88% sensitivity and 65% to 84% specificity.

The source of this sequence is a woman aged 18 to 35 with stable Graves' hyperthyroidism. The sequenced material came from peripheral blood. V and J are TRBV4-2 and TRBJ1-5; tentatively, D is TRBD1 (6 bases). For the CDR3, the DNA is TGTGCCAGCAGCCAAGTGGGTGGGCAGGGGCGGCAGCCCCAGCATTTT. Translated: CASSQVGGQGRQPQHF.